The 15 T cell receptor beta chains listed next were all sequenced from one sample in a study of CD8+CD57+ T cells in acquired aplastic anemia. Genomic DNA constituted the template upon which TCR beta VDJ and CDR3 profiling was performed. TCRdb independently ran MiXCR on the reads; one entry per CDR3 protein. Of roughly 420,000 distinct CDR3 sequences in the sample, about two thirds were seen once. The sequencing sample was made of sorted CD4+, CD8+, or CD8+CD57+ T cells (not recorded which) from PBMCs. The receptors shown here come from a human donor in good health, serving as a control.

The CDR3 loop reads CASSQALAGVAHEQFF. CDR3 bases: TGCGCCAGCAGCCAGGCCCTAGCGGGAGTGGCCCATGAGCAGTTCTTC. The J gene is TRBJ2-1, the V gene TRBV10-2; 10 bases align to TRBD2. This CDR3 comprises 16 residues. Germline values: CDR1 WSHSY, CDR2 SAAADI. The J segment lost 8 bases and the V segment lost 6 bases, leaving 13 bases of the junction unmatched.

This clonotype was detected once. The junction does not match germline at one end; this may be a read error. The gene calls are TRBV5-1 and TRBJ2-5; 8 bases are shared with TRBD2. The CDR3 loop spans 15 amino acids. CDR1 and CDR2 (germline): SGHRS, YFSETQ. The CDR3 is CASRHVGGGQETQYF. In DNA, the CDR3 is TGTGCCAGCAGACACGTGGGCGGGGGGCAAGAGACCCAGTACTTC.

Of note for this clonotype: A read error may account for a junction end that differs from germline. The V and J genes are TRBV10-2 and TRBJ2-5; D may be TRBD1 or TRBD2 (7 bases each). The CDR3 extends over 15 amino acids. CDR1 is WSHSY, CDR2 SAAADI, per germline. CDR3 DNA sequence: TGTGCCACCAGCGGGACAGTCGTTGGTCCAGAGACCCAGTACTTC. This translates into CATSGTVVGPETQYF.

This chain joins TRBV9 and TRBJ1-1; maybe TRBD1 (5 bases). Germline V gene data show CDR1 as SGDLS and CDR2 as YYNGEE. V shed 3 bases and J shed 12 bases, with 24 bases lying between them. This CDR3 comprises 15 residues. The CDR3 nucleotides are TGTGCCAGCAGCGAACAGCGGTGGGGGGGAAACACAACTTTCTTT. The encoded protein is CASSEQRWGGNTTFF.

This clonotype has at least ten counts. This rearrangement joins TRBV5-1 to TRBJ1-1, with D perhaps TRBD1 (5 bases). The CDR3 extends over 15 amino acids. The germline V gene has CDR1 SGHRS and CDR2 YFSETQ. Trimming removed 0 bases from V and 5 bases from J, with 14 bases in between. The CDR3 sequence: CASSLEAGRGTEAFF. The CDR3 nucleotides read TGCGCCAGCAGCTTGGAGGCAGGGAGGGGTACTGAAGCTTTCTTT.

There are many counts of this clonotype. The chain couples TRBV11-2 to TRBJ1-2, with D perhaps TRBD1 (6 bases). The CDR3 length is 15 residues. Trimming took off 1 base at V and 4 bases at J, with 13 bases between the two ends. CDR1 and CDR2 from the germline V gene are SGHAT and FQNNGV. The CDR3 spells CASSLAGAAGYGYTF. CDR3 sequence (DNA): TGTGCCAGCAGCTTAGCAGGGGCTGCTGGCTATGGCTACACCTTC.

The rearrangement links TRBV10-3 to TRBJ1-2; D may be TRBD1 (5 bases). Per the germline V gene, CDR1 is ENHRY and CDR2 is SYGVKD. This CDR3 contains 12 residues. V lost 5 bases, J lost 7 bases, and 11 bases lay in between. The CDR3 region has the DNA TGTGCCATCAGTTTTGCCGGGGCTGGCTACACCTTC. Translation gives CAISFAGAGYTF.

To note about this clonotype: A much larger clone differs by one base, so this may be a read error. The gene calls are TRBV6-2 or TRBV6-3 and TRBJ2-1; 8 bases agree with TRBD2. This CDR3 contains 16 residues. V lost 6 bases to trimming and J lost 9 bases; unmatched junction nucleotides: 16. Germline values: CDR1 MNHEY, CDR2 SVGEGT. CDR3 sequence reads: CASRHFDGGGQGEQFF. CDR3 DNA: TGTGCCAGCAGGCATTTTGACGGGGGGGGCCAAGGTGAGCAGTTCTTC.

Concerning this clonotype: Compared with germline, one end of the junction differs, possibly owing to a read error. The rearrangement links TRBV7-9 to TRBJ1-6; tentative D call: TRBD1 (5 bases). The CDR3 totals 15 residues. Germline CDR1 is SEHNR and CDR2 is FQNEAQ (reference sequence). CDR3 bases: TGTGCCAGCAGCACACAGACGGGGGGACGGCCACCCCTACACTTT. It yields the protein CASSTQTGGRPPLHF. Drawing the rest from reference TRBV7-9 and TRBJ1-6, the complete variable domain is DTGVSQNPRHKITKRGQNVTFRCDPISEHNRLYWYRQTLGQGPEFLTYFQNEAQLEKSRLLSDRFSAERPKGSFSTLEIQRTEQGDSAMYLCASSTQTGGRPPLHFGNGTRLTVT.

This clonotype was observed a handful of times. This rearrangement joins TRBV7-2 to TRBJ2-3; tentatively, D is TRBD1 (7 bases). Germline lookup yields CDR1 SGHTA and CDR2 FQGNSA. CDR3 length equals 13 residues. The V end was cut by 2 bases, the J end by 11 bases, with 14 bases between. The CDR3 region is CASSLQGEDEQYF. The CDR3 coding sequence is TGTGCCAGCAGCTTACAGGGGGAGGATGAGCAGTATTTT. Using reference TRBV7-2 and TRBJ2-3 for the parts outside the CDR3, the full variable domain is GAGVSQSPSNKVTEKGKDVELRCDPISGHTALYWYRQSLGQGLEFLIYFQGNSAPDKSGLPSDRFSAERTGGSVSTLTIQRTQQEDSAVYLCASSLQGEDEQYFGPGTRLTVL.

Regarding this clonotype: An end of the junction does not agree with germline; a read error may underlie this. The chain carries TRBV5-1 and TRBJ1-5, with a possible D match to TRBD1 (6 bases). Per the germline V gene, CDR1 is SGHRS and CDR2 is YFSETQ. The CDR3 runs 14 residues. In DNA form, the CDR3 reads TGTGCCAGCAGCGTGGGGGGCACCAATCAGCCCCAGCATTTT. Amino acid sequence: CASSVGGTNQPQHF.

The rearrangement joins TRBV24-1 to TRBJ2-3; D ambiguous. CDR1 and CDR2 from the germline V gene are KGHDR and SFDVKD. The CDR3 totals 14 residues. V was clipped by 0 bases and J by 0 bases, with 3 bases between them. CDR3 amino acids: CATSDLGSTDTQYF. Written as DNA, the CDR3 is TGTGCCACCAGTGATTTGGGCAGCACAGATACGCAGTATTTT.

This chain connects TRBV30 to TRBJ1-3; maybe TRBD1 (5 bases). V was shortened by 4 bases and J by 3 bases, with 16 bases between the two germline ends. CDR1 is GTSNPN, CDR2 SVGIG, per germline (reference sequence). The CDR3 extends over 15 amino acids. DNA for the CDR3: TGTGCCTGGATTTGGAAAGGGGAGGTTGGAAACACCATATATTTT. The encoded protein is CAWIWKGEVGNTIYF.

Details on this clonotype: The CDR3 ends on some other residue instead of the conserved phenylalanine or tryptophan, so this is likely a read error. No DNA is shown, since the ends of the CDR3 on it are uncertain; the CDR3 is the one TCRdb lists. This rearrangement joins TRBV7-6 to TRBJ2-1; TRBD1, the table's D call, lacks a check against the DNA. Germline lookup yields CDR1 SGHVS and CDR2 FNYEAQ. Both ends counted, the CDR3 spans 15 residues. The CDR3 sequence is CASSLVISGAGTKFL.

On this clonotype itself: The missing conserved phenylalanine or tryptophan at the end of this CDR3 makes a read error likely. The DNA is omitted, as the CDR3 cannot be located on it reliably, and the CDR3 follows TCRdb's listing. The chain joins TRBV7-2 to TRBJ1-5. Including both end residues, the CDR3 is 13 amino acids long. From germline, CDR1 is SGHTA and CDR2 FQGNSA. CDR3 in amino acids: CASSLAGSKTPSI.